What follows are 25 T cell receptor beta chains derived from one specimen sequenced in a study of early T cells in non-severe SARS-CoV-2 infection. TCRdb re-derived calls from the 5' RACE reads in MiXCR, one entry per CDR3 protein. The profile shows around 30,000 distinct CDR3 sequences, 4.2% of them singletons. The source material was whole blood. All receptors derive from an adult who was a healthcare worker with PCR-confirmed SARS-CoV-2 infection or an uninfected control (not recorded which).

This clonotype rates as medium-sized (0.01 to 0.1%). The V gene is TRBV28, the J gene TRBJ2-3; 11 nucleotides align to TRBD2. The CDR3 has 14 amino acids. After removal of 8 bases from V and 6 bases from J, the junction contained 7 bases not matched to a gene. Germline-derived CDR1 and CDR2 are MDHEN and SYDVKM. The CDR3 DNA is TGTGCCAGCGCTGTAGCGGGAGGGAGGGATACGCAGTATTTT. Residues: CASAVAGGRDTQYF.

This clonotype has just a few counts. This rearrangement joins TRBV20-1 to TRBJ2-7, with a possible D match to TRBD1 (5 bases). Per the germline V gene, CDR1 is DFQATT and CDR2 is SNEGSKA (reference sequence). Trimming took off 8 bases at V and 4 bases at J, with 12 bases between the two ends. The CDR3 extends over 11 amino acids. CDR3 region: CSTSDMYEQYF. The CDR3 region has the DNA TGCAGTACCTCGGACATGTACGAGCAGTACTTC.

The sample holds many counts of this clonotype. This chain links TRBV19 with TRBJ2-4; possibly TRBD2 for D (6 bases). This CDR3 has 16 amino acids. Germline V gene sequence: CDR1 LNHDA, CDR2 SQIVND (reference sequence). Trimming took 7 bases from V and 0 from J, leaving 16 bases between them. The CDR3 DNA follows: TGTGCCAGTACCCCCCCGGGACTCTTAGCCAAAAACATTCAGTACTTC. Translated: CASTPPGLLAKNIQYF.

The chain is built from TRBV12-3 or TRBV12-4 and TRBJ2-7; tentatively, D is TRBD1 (5 bases). The V end was cut by 6 bases, the J end by 0 bases, with 9 bases between. The CDR3 loop spans 13 amino acids. The CDR3 DNA follows: TGTGCCAGCAGGTGGGGCCTCTCCTACGAGCAGTACTTC. This gives the protein CASRWGLSYEQYF.

This clonotype has ten or more counts. This chain joins TRBV18 and TRBJ2-1, with 7 bases aligning to TRBD2. CDR1 KGHSH and CDR2 LQKENI come from the germline V gene. The V gene end was trimmed by 0 bases and the J gene end by 0 bases; junction bases not matched to a gene: 5. CDR3 length: 17 amino acids. In DNA form, the CDR3 reads TGTGCCAGCTCACCACCCTCCTTAGCGGGCTCCTACAATGAGCAGTTCTTC. Its protein is CASSPPSLAGSYNEQFF. Together with reference TRBV18 and TRBJ2-1, the CDR3 gives the full variable domain: NAGVMQNPRHLVRRRGQEARLRCSPMKGHSHVYWYRQLPEEGLKFMVYLQKENIIDESGMPKERFSAEFPKEGPSILRIQQVVRGDSAAYFCASSPPSLAGSYNEQFFGPGTRLTVL.

In its sample, this clonotype was seen many times. V is TRBV5-1 and J is TRBJ2-1, with D perhaps TRBD2 (5 bases). CDR1 is SGHRS and CDR2 is YFSETQ in the germline V gene. The length of the CDR3 is 15 residues. The V end lost 0 bases, the J end lost 2 bases, and 9 bases lay between the germline ends. CDR3 in amino acids: CASSLGLSPYNEQFF. CDR3 bases: TGCGCCAGCAGCTTGGGACTAAGCCCCTACAATGAGCAGTTCTTC. The variable domain in full, completed from reference TRBV5-1 and TRBJ2-1, reads KAGVTQTPRYLIKTRGQQVTLSCSPISGHRSVSWYQQTPGQGLQFLFEYFSETQRNKGNFPGRFSGRQFSNSRSEMNVSTLELGDSALYLCASSLGLSPYNEQFFGPGTRLTVL.

The chain carries TRBV7-9 and TRBJ2-3, with D unclear. The CDR3 is 14 amino acids. The V gene's germline CDR1 is SEHNR and CDR2 FQNEAQ (reference sequence). Trimming removed 2 bases at V and 5 bases at J, with 11 bases between. CDR3 residues: CASSLNTPGDTQYF. The CDR3 DNA is TGTGCCAGCAGCTTAAACACTCCGGGAGATACGCAGTATTTT.

This clonotype was observed many times. The rearrangement joins TRBV7-3 to TRBJ2-2; D is uncertain. V was pared by 5 bases and J by 6 bases, with 10 bases between. This CDR3 spans 13 amino acids. CDR1 is SGHTA and CDR2 is FQGTGA in the germline V gene. CDR3 coding DNA: TGTGCCAGCAGCCCCGTGGGCGCCGGGGAGCTGTTTTTT. As protein: CASSPVGAGELFF. Combining the CDR3 with reference TRBV7-3 and TRBJ2-2 gives the whole variable domain GAGVSQTPSNKVTEKGKYVELRCDPISGHTALYWYRQSLGQGPEFLIYFQGTGAADDSGLPNDRFFAVRPEGSVSTLKIQRTERGDSAVYLCASSPVGAGELFFGEGSRLTVL.

This clonotype has a count of ten or more. The chain has TRBV5-1 and TRBJ2-3; no clear D. The V gene lost 4 bases and the J gene lost 4 bases, with 16 bases spanning the gap. CDR1 SGHRS and CDR2 YFSETQ come from the germline V gene. This CDR3 spans 15 amino acids. CDR3 amino acids: CASSLPSGPADTQYF. Here the CDR3 DNA reads TGCGCCAGCAGCCTCCCCTCCGGACCGGCAGATACGCAGTATTTT.

In this sample, this clonotype turned up a few times. This chain connects TRBV25-1 to TRBJ1-1, with D uncertain. Trimming pared 6 bases from V and 4 bases from J, leaving 18 bases between. This CDR3 comprises 15 residues. In germline, CDR1 is MGHDK, CDR2 SYGVNS. CDR3 DNA sequence: TGTGCCAGCAGCGGAACTCGTGCAGGAGGCACTGAAGCTTTCTTT. Its translation: CASSGTRAGGTEAFF.

Many counts were recorded for this clonotype. The rearrangement uses TRBV10-3 and TRBJ1-1; D is ambiguous. Germline-derived CDR1 and CDR2 are ENHRY and SYGVKD. The CDR3 sequence is 11 residues long. Trimming removed 3 bases from V and 6 bases from J, with 5 bases in between. The CDR3 region has the DNA TGTGCCATCAGTGATCTTTCTGAAGCTTTCTTT. Its translation: CAISDLSEAFF.

This clonotype was detected ten times or more. The rearrangement joins TRBV29-1 to TRBJ2-5; perhaps TRBD1 as D (6 bases). V lost 4 bases and J 3 bases, leaving 15 bases between the germline ends. There are 14 residues in the CDR3. CDR1 SQVTM and CDR2 ANQGSEA come from the germline V gene. The CDR3 DNA follows: TGCAGCGTTGTTGGGCAGGGGCAGAAAGAGACCCAGTACTTC. This gives the protein CSVVGQGQKETQYF.

This clonotype was found a few times. The rearrangement uses TRBV7-9 and TRBJ2-7; 12 bases map to TRBD2. CDR1 is SEHNR, CDR2 FQNEAQ, per germline (reference sequence). The V segment lost 1 base and the J segment 5 bases; nucleotides outside the gene matches: 3. CDR3 length: 15 residues. CDR3 amino acids: CASSLGLAGADEQYF. Written as DNA, the CDR3 is TGTGCCAGCAGCTTAGGACTAGCGGGAGCTGACGAGCAGTACTTC.

The table lists this clonotype with many counts. The chain links TRBV27 to TRBJ2-7; 8 nucleotides line up with TRBD1. The CDR3 is 15 residues long. Trimming cost V 5 bases and J 0 bases; bases outside gene matches: 6. Germline assignment: CDR1 MNHEY and CDR2 SMNVEV (reference sequence). The CDR3 sequence: CASSPGQAYSYEQYF. The CDR3 nucleotides are TGTGCCAGCAGTCCGGGACAGGCTTACTCCTACGAGCAGTACTTC.

The table lists this clonotype with a few counts. V and J are TRBV7-3 and TRBJ2-1, with 8 bases that match TRBD2. CDR1 is SGHTA and CDR2 is FQGTGA in the germline V gene. The CDR3 runs to 15 residues. Unmatched junction bases numbered 5, after V lost 5 bases and J lost 2 bases. The DNA for the CDR3 is TGTGCCAGCAGCCCCAGCGGGAGCACCTACAATGAGCAGTTCTTC. Protein: CASSPSGSTYNEQFF.

At least ten counts were recorded for this clonotype. The chain recombines TRBV28 with TRBJ1-1; D gene ambiguous. This CDR3 has 13 residues. Germline-derived CDR1 and CDR2 are MDHEN and SYDVKM. V lost 6 bases and J 5 bases, leaving 13 bases between the germline ends. The CDR3 region has the DNA TGTGCCAGCAGGCTATCAGGTTCAACTGAAGCTTTCTTT. Protein product: CASRLSGSTEAFF.

In this sample, this clonotype turned up a few times. CDR3 nucleotide sequence: TGTGCCAGCAGTGATCTCACCGGGGAGCTGTTTTTT. This codes for CASSDLTGELFF. The chain has TRBV2 and TRBJ2-2; no clear D. V dropped 3 bases and J dropped 4 bases, with 3 bases sitting between them. The CDR3 is 12 residues long. Per germline, CDR1 SNHLY and CDR2 FYNNEI. Full variable domain (rest looked up from reference TRBV2 and TRBJ2-2): EPEVTQTPSHQVTQMGQEVILRCVPISNHLYFYWYRQILGQKVEFLVSFYNNEISEKSEIFDDQFSVERPDGSNFTLKIRSTKLEDSAMYFCASSDLTGELFFGEGSRLTVL.

Judged by abundance, this clonotype is medium-sized. The V and J genes are TRBV7-2 and TRBJ2-1; D gene ambiguous. The CDR3 loop spans 12 amino acids. The germline gives CDR1 SGHTA, CDR2 FQGNSA. The V end lost 5 bases, the J end lost 3 bases, and 5 bases lay between the germline ends. CDR3 in DNA: TGTGCCAGCAGCCCCGACTACAATGAGCAGTTCTTC. Translation gives CASSPDYNEQFF.

This clonotype came up a few times. This chain links TRBV7-9 with TRBJ2-7, with a weak D call TRBD1 (5 bases). This CDR3 is built from 13 residues. V was cut by 5 bases and J by 3 bases, with 11 bases left in between. Germline V gene lookup returns CDR1 SEHNR and CDR2 FQNEAQ (reference sequence). CDR3 protein: CASSPLQDYEQYF. The CDR3 DNA follows: TGTGCCAGCAGCCCTCTACAGGACTACGAGCAGTACTTC. Drawing the rest from reference TRBV7-9 and TRBJ2-7, the complete variable domain is DTGVSQNPRHKITKRGQNVTFRCDPISEHNRLYWYRQTLGQGPEFLTYFQNEAQLEKSRLLSDRFSAERPKGSFSTLEIQRTEQGDSAMYLCASSPLQDYEQYFGPGTRLTVT.

This clonotype has ten or more counts. CDR3 coding DNA: TGCAGCGCCCGGACAGGGGATCAGCCCCAGCATTTT. Translating it yields CSARTGDQPQHF. J is TRBJ1-5 and V is TRBV29-1; 9 bases match TRBD1. J lost 5 bases, V lost 7 bases, and 3 bases had no gene match. Germline V gene data show CDR1 as SQVTM and CDR2 as ANQGSEA. The CDR3 is 12 residues long. Full variable domain (remainder filled in from reference TRBV29-1 and TRBJ1-5): SAVISQKPSRDICQRGTSLTIQCQVDSQVTMMFWYRQQPGQSLTLIATANQGSEATYESGFVIDKFPISRPNLTFSTLTVSNMSPEDSSIYLCSARTGDQPQHFGDGTRLSIL.

At least ten counts were recorded for this clonotype. The V call is TRBV5-5, the J call TRBJ2-4; either TRBD1 or TRBD2 may supply D (5 bases each). This CDR3 contains 13 residues. The germline V gene has CDR1 SGHKS and CDR2 YYEKEE (reference sequence). V lost 4 bases and J 8 bases, leaving 13 bases between the germline ends. The CDR3 protein is CASSEAGSDIQYF. For the CDR3, the DNA is TGTGCCAGCAGCGAGGCAGGGAGTGACATTCAGTACTTC.

This clonotype was observed at least ten times. The chain is built from TRBV12-3 or TRBV12-4 and TRBJ1-1; 9 positions agree with TRBD1. CDR3 length: 15 amino acids. The trim removed 10 bases at V and 5 bases at J, leaving 14 bases unmatched. CDR3 sequence reads: CATGARGQGRTEAFF. Here the CDR3 DNA reads TGTGCCACCGGGGCTAGAGGACAGGGGAGGACTGAAGCTTTCTTT.

This clonotype has ten or more counts. The chain links TRBV20-1 to TRBJ2-3; D is unresolved. Germline CDR1 DFQATT, CDR2 SNEGSKA (reference sequence). The length of the CDR3 is 16 residues. Trimming took off 3 bases at V and 0 bases at J, with 16 bases between the two ends. The CDR3 spells CSASGSEHLSTDTQYF. The CDR3 region has the DNA TGCAGTGCTAGCGGAAGTGAACACCTTAGCACAGATACGCAGTATTTT.

The table lists this clonotype with a few counts. V usage is TRBV5-1 and J usage is TRBJ2-5, with 8 bases identical to TRBD2. After removal of 5 bases from V and 5 bases from J, the junction contained 8 bases not matched to a gene. The CDR3 extends over 14 amino acids. The germline CDR1 and CDR2 sequences are SGHRS and YFSETQ. CDR3 bases: TGCGCCAGCAGTGACGGGAGGGCCGGTGAGACCCAGTACTTC. Its protein is CASSDGRAGETQYF.

Ten or more counts support this clonotype. The chain has TRBV20-1 and TRBJ2-5, with 10 bases aligning to TRBD2. The CDR3 consists of 15 residues. V lost 3 bases to trimming and J lost 5 bases; unmatched junction nucleotides: 9. CDR1 is DFQATT and CDR2 is SNEGSKA in the germline V gene (reference sequence). Here the CDR3 reads CSARQASGSMETQYF. Written as DNA, the CDR3 is TGCAGTGCTAGGCAAGCTAGCGGGAGCATGGAGACCCAGTACTTC.